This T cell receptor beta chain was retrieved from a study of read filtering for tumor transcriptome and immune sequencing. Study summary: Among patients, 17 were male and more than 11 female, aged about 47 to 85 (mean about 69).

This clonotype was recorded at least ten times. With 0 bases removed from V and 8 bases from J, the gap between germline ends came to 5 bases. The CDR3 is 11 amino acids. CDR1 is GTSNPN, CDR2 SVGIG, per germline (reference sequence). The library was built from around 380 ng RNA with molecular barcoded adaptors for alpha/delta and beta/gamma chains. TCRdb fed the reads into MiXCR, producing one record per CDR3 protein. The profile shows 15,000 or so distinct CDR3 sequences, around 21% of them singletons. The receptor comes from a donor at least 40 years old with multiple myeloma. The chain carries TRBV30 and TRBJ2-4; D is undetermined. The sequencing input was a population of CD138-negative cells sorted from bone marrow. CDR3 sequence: CAWSVRHIQYF. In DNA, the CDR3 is TGTGCCTGGAGTGTAAGGCACATTCAGTACTTC. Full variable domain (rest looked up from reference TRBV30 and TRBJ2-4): SQTIHQWPATLVQPVGSPLSLECTVEGTSNPNLYWYRQAAGRGLQLLFYSVGIGQISSEVPQNLSASRPQDRQFILSSKKLLLSDSGFYLCAWSVRHIQYFGAGTRLSVL.